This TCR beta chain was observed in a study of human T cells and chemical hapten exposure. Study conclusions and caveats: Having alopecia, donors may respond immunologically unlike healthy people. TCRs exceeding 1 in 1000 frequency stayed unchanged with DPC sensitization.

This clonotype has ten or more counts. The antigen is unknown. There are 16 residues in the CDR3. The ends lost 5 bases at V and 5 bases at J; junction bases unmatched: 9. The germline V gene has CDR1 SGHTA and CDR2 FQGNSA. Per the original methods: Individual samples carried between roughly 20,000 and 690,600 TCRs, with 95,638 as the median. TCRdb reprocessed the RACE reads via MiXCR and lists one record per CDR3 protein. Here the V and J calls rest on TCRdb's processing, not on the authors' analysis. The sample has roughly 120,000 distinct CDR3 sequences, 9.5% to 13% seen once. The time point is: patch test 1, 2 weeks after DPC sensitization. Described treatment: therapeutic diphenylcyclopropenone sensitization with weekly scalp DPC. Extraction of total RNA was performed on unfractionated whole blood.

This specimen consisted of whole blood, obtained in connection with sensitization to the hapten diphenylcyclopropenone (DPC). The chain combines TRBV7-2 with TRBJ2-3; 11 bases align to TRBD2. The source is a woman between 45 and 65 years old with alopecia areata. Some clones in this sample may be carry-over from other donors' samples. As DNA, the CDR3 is TGTGCCAGCAGCCCCGGGACTAGCGGCGACTTAGATACGCAGTATTTT. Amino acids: CASSPGTSGDLDTQYF.